The 18 T cell receptor beta chains reported below all come from one sample, sequenced in a study of PD-1 blockade in mismatch repair-deficient tumors. Clones were sequenced by immunoSEQ multiplex PCR, and TCRdb holds only the in-frame ones, with some missing. The table lists around 120,000 clones, around 86% of them singletons. The source material was peripheral blood, sampled 44 weeks after starting pembrolizumab. The receptors derive from an adult with mismatch repair-deficient cancer.

This clone was observed a single time. The chain recombines TRBV11-3 with TRBJ1-2; D perhaps matches TRBD1 (5 bases). This CDR3 region has 15 residues. V shed 5 bases and J shed 3 bases, with 16 bases lying between them. From germline, CDR1 is SGHNT and CDR2 YENEEA. In nucleotides, the CDR3 is TGTGCCAGCAGCCCTCGGGCCCGGGGGGACTATGGCTACACCTTC. Translated, it gives CASSPRARGDYGYTF.

The rearrangement links TRBV5-4 to TRBJ2-3; 10 bases map to TRBD2. Germline lookup yields CDR1 SGHNT and CDR2 YYREEE (reference sequence). V was clipped by 4 bases and J by 1 base; unmatched bases: 3. The CDR3 has 15 amino acids. Here the CDR3 reads CASSPGLAGTDTQYF. The CDR3 region has the DNA TGTGCCAGCAGCCCAGGACTAGCGGGCACAGATACGCAGTATTTT.

The chain recombines TRBV7-9 with TRBJ2-3; D may be TRBD2 (6 bases). CDR1 SEHNR and CDR2 FQNEAQ come from the germline V gene (reference sequence). Trimming left V 5 bases short and J 3 bases short, with 18 bases between. This CDR3 contains 16 residues. The CDR3 spells CASSPQAGIGTDTQYF. The CDR3 nucleotides are TGTGCCAGCAGCCCGCAGGCGGGGATCGGTACAGATACGCAGTATTTT.

This clone was counted only a few times. This chain links TRBV5-4 with TRBJ2-3, with D unresolved. The germline CDR1 and CDR2 sequences are SGHNT and YYREEE (reference sequence). With 0 bases removed from V and 8 bases from J, the gap between germline ends came to 7 bases. The CDR3 has 12 amino acids. The chain's CDR3 is CASSLGVGTQYF. CDR3 bases: TGTGCCAGCAGCTTGGGAGTGGGTACGCAGTATTTT.

The CDR3 here is CASSLRSPEAFF. DNA of the CDR3: TGTGCCAGCAGCTTGAGGTCGCCTGAAGCTTTCTTT. V and J are TRBV13 and TRBJ1-1; no firm D call. Germline-derived CDR1 and CDR2 are PRHDT and FYEKMQ (reference sequence). This CDR3 comprises 12 residues. V was cut by 3 bases and J by 6 bases, with 8 bases left in between. The variable domain in full, completed from reference TRBV13 and TRBJ1-1, reads AAGVIQSPRHLIKEKRETATLKCYPIPRHDTVYWYQQGPGQDPQFLISFYEKMQSDKGSIPDRFSAQQFSDYHSELNMSSLELGDSALYFCASSLRSPEAFFGQGTRLTVV.

The chain links TRBV2 to TRBJ1-5; D is undetermined. The CDR3 consists of 15 residues. The V end lost 5 bases, the J end lost 1 base, and 12 bases lay between the germline ends. Germline CDR1 is SNHLY and CDR2 is FYNNEI. In DNA form, the CDR3 reads TGTGCCAGCAGTAAAGGAAGGACCAGCAATCAGCCCCAGCATTTT. Translating it yields CASSKGRTSNQPQHF.

The V and J genes are TRBV5-1 and TRBJ2-1; D is undetermined. The V end was cut by 1 base, the J end by 5 bases, with 13 bases between. The CDR3 has 15 residues. From germline, CDR1 is SGHRS and CDR2 YFSETQ. The CDR3 nucleotides read TGCGCCAGCAGCTTGTCCTTAGACGGAGACAATGAGCAGTTCTTC. It codes for CASSLSLDGDNEQFF.

This clone was seen only once. The CDR3 DNA is TGTGCCAGCAGTGAGGACCGTTTCGAGTATCAGACCTCTAGCACAGATACGCAGTATTTT. Translation gives CASSEDRFEYQTSSTDTQYF. J is TRBJ2-3 and V is TRBV28; D remains ambiguous. The V end lost 5 bases, the J end lost 0 bases, and 27 bases lay between the germline ends. This CDR3 region has 20 residues. Germline loops: CDR1 MDHEN, CDR2 SYDVKM. The full variable domain, its missing parts supplied by reference TRBV28 and TRBJ2-3, is DVKVTQSSRYLVKRTGEKVFLECVQDMDHENMFWYRQDPGLGLRLIYFSYDVKMKEKGDIPEGYSVSREKKERFSLILESASTNQTSMYLCASSEDRFEYQTSSTDTQYFGPGTRLTVL.

V and J are TRBV2 and TRBJ1-1; perhaps TRBD1 as D (5 bases). The CDR3 totals 16 residues. Germline V gene data show CDR1 as SNHLY and CDR2 as FYNNEI. The V end was cut by 4 bases, the J end by 4 bases, with 19 bases between. CDR3 region: CASSVSRGRHTTEAFF. The CDR3 DNA sequence: TGTGCCAGCAGTGTCTCGAGGGGCCGGCATACCACTGAAGCTTTCTTT. The complete variable domain, with remaining parts taken from reference TRBV2 and TRBJ1-1, reads EPEVTQTPSHQVTQMGQEVILRCVPISNHLYFYWYRQILGQKVEFLVSFYNNEISEKSEIFDDQFSVERPDGSNFTLKIRSTKLEDSAMYFCASSVSRGRHTTEAFFGQGTRLTVV.

The genes are TRBV9 and TRBJ2-1, with 9 bases identical to TRBD2. Germline assignment: CDR1 SGDLS and CDR2 YYNGEE. The CDR3 covers 17 residues. J was trimmed by 4 bases and V by 4 bases; bases with no gene match: 12. The CDR3 nucleotides read TGTGCCAGCAGCCCGGGGACTAGCAACACTCGATACAATGAGCAGTTCTTC. It specifies CASSPGTSNTRYNEQFF.

This clone was picked up one time. As DNA, the CDR3 is TGTGCCAGCAGCCATATAATCTTTACAGTGAACACTGAAGCTTTCTTT. It translates to CASSHIIFTVNTEAFF. The chain links TRBV7-9 to TRBJ1-1; D is ambiguous. The CDR3 has 16 amino acids. The V gene lost 5 bases and the J gene lost 0 bases, with 16 bases spanning the gap. Germline V gene data show CDR1 as SEHNR and CDR2 as FQNEAQ (reference sequence).

The CDR3 DNA follows: TGTGCCACCAGCTCCACCACGGGACAGGGGGCAGAGACCCAGTACTTC. Protein sequence: CATSSTTGQGAETQYF. The chain couples TRBV15 to TRBJ2-5, with TRBD1 matching 12 bases. The V segment lost 5 bases and the J segment 4 bases; nucleotides outside the gene matches: 8. The CDR3 has 16 amino acids. From germline, CDR1 is LNHNV and CDR2 YYDKDF (reference sequence).

The CDR3 nucleotides are TGTGCCAGCAGCTTGGCCAGCGGGAGCAACACAGATACGCAGTATTTT. Amino acids: CASSLASGSNTDTQYF. J is TRBJ2-3 and V is TRBV5-4; 8 bases align to TRBD2. V shed 0 bases, J shed 2 bases, and the junction held 5 bases outside the gene matches. The CDR3 contains 16 residues. Germline CDR1 SGHNT, CDR2 YYREEE (reference sequence).

This chain uses TRBV11-2 with TRBJ2-1; the match to TRBD1 covers 8 bases. CDR1 is SGHAT and CDR2 is FQNNGV in the germline V gene. The CDR3 has 18 amino acids. The J segment lost 6 bases and the V segment lost 1 base, leaving 14 bases of the junction unmatched. CDR3 sequence (DNA): TGTGCCAGCAGCTTAGGATGGGGCAGGGGGCGCCGGGGCAATGAGCAGTTCTTC. This codes for CASSLGWGRGRRGNEQFF.

V usage is TRBV15 and J usage is TRBJ2-7; D gene uncertain. The CDR3 covers 13 residues. V shed 7 bases and J shed 0 bases, with 10 bases lying between them. The germline V gene has CDR1 LNHNV and CDR2 YYDKDF (reference sequence). CDR3 nucleotides: TGTGCCACCAAGGCAGGCAGCTCCTACGAGCAGTACTTC. It codes for CATKAGSSYEQYF.

This chain uses TRBV7-9 with TRBJ2-2; 9 bases line up with TRBD2. Trimming removed 3 bases from V and 2 bases from J; junction bases left unmatched: 4. Germline CDR1 is SEHNR and CDR2 is FQNEAQ (reference sequence). This CDR3 is built from 16 residues. In nucleotides, the CDR3 is TGTGCCAGCAGCTTCGGGACTAGCTTCAACACCGGGGAGCTGTTTTTT. Its protein is CASSFGTSFNTGELFF.

To note about this clone: The same CDR3 also results from other DNA sequences found in this sample. The CDR3 coding sequence is TGTGCCAGCAGTCTGGCTCGGGGCGCCTACGAGCAGTACTTC. It is translated as CASSLARGAYEQYF. This chain uses TRBV27 with TRBJ2-7, with D perhaps TRBD1 or TRBD2 (5 bases each). CDR1 MNHEY and CDR2 SMNVEV come from the germline V gene (reference sequence). Trimming stripped 5 bases from V and 2 bases from J, with 13 bases between. The CDR3 spans 14 residues.

V is TRBV21-1 and J is TRBJ2-1; the tabulated D call, TRBD2, remains unverified against the DNA. TRBV21-1 is marked as a pseudogene. The CDR3 extends over 16 amino acids. The CDR3, as DNA: TGTGCCAGCAGCAAAGTGGGCGGGAGGGCCTACAATGAGCAGTTCTTC. Amino acids: CASSKVGGRAYNEQFF.